The clone carrying this TCR beta chain was recorded only once. As yet, its antigen is unknown. Thyroid ultrasound and orbital computed tomography, with clinical symptoms and serum thyroxine and TRAb, informed diagnoses. This entry comes from a study of T cells in Graves' hyperthyroidism and ophthalmopathy. The study, taken as a whole, reports: Blood also carried most thyroid clonotypes expanded above 0.001.

TCR beta CDR3 region amplification was performed from RNA transcripts. Primed by the HTBI set, a first-round RT-PCR was run on the TCR CDR3. TCRdb independently ran MiXCR on the multiplex PCR reads; one entry per CDR3 protein. This sample yields about 700,000 distinct CDR3 sequences, of which 45% are seen a single time; roughly 7.2% belongs to the top ten. The sequence derives from an adult man with Graves' disease, either hyperthyroidism or ophthalmopathy (not recorded which). The sequencing sample was made of peripheral blood or thyroid tissue (not recorded which).

DNA of the CDR3: TGTGCCAGCAGTTTTTTGGGGGGACAGCGCGAAGCTTTCTTT. It specifies CASSFLGGQREAFF. V and J are TRBV12-3 or TRBV12-4 and TRBJ1-1, with 7 bases aligning to TRBD1. V shed 3 bases and J 8 bases; nucleotides not matched to a gene: 9. The CDR3 has 14 residues.